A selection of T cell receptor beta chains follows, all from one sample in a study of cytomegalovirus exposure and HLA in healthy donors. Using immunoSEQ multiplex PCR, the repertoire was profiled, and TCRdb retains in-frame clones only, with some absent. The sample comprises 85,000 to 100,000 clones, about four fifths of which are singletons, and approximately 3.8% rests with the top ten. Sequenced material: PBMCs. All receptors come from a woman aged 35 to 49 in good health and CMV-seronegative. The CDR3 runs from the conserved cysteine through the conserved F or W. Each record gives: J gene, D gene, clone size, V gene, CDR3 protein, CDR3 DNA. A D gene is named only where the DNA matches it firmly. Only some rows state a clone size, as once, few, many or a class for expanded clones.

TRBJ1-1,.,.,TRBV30,CAWRPDTVVFF,TGTGCCTGGAGGCCCGATACAGTGGTTTTCTTT
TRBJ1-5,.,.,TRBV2,CASSPELAGNQPQHF,TGTGCCAGCAGTCCCGAGCTGGCGGGCAATCAGCCCCAGCATTTT
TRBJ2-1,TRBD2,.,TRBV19,CASKSRGLAGVGEQFF,TGTGCCAGTAAGAGTAGGGGACTAGCGGGGGTAGGTGAGCAGTTCTTC
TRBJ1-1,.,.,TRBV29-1,CSVEGGGTEAFF,TGCAGCGTTGAGGGGGGAGGAACTGAAGCTTTCTTT
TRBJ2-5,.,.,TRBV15,CATSREGLLQETQYF,TGTGCCACCAGCAGAGAGGGACTCCTACAAGAGACCCAGTACTTC
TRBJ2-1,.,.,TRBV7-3,CASSLSIRHNEQFF,TGTGCCAGCAGCTTAAGTATCAGGCACAATGAGCAGTTCTTC
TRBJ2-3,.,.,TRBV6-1,CASRSGGVADTQYF,TGTGCCAGCAGATCGGGGGGCGTCGCAGATACGCAGTATTTT
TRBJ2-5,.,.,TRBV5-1,CASSLQGPGRGTQYF,TGCGCCAGCAGCTTGCAAGGACCCGGCAGGGGGACCCAGTACTTC
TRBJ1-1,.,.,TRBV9,CASSVGGGVAPGGAFF,TGTGCCAGCAGCGTAGGCGGGGGTGTCGCCCCGGGTGGAGCTTTCTTT
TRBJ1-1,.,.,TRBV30,CAWIQGNTEAFF,TGTGCCTGGATACAGGGAAACACTGAAGCTTTCTTT
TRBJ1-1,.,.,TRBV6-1,CASINRVGTEAFF,TGTGCCAGCATCAACAGGGTCGGCACTGAAGCTTTCTTT
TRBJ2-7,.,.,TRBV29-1,CSVDGSLSGTYEQYF,TGCAGCGTTGACGGTTCTCTGAGTGGTACCTACGAGCAGTACTTC
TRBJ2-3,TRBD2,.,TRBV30,CAWTTSGPHTDTQYF,TGTGCCTGGACGACTAGCGGACCTCACACAGATACGCAGTATTTT
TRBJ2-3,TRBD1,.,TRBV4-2,CASSRHSAGQGTDTQYF,TGTGCCAGCAGCCGACATTCCGCGGGACAGGGCACAGATACGCAGTATTTT
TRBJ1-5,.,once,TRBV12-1,CASSQEKQPQHF,TGTGCCAGCAGCCAAGAGAAACAGCCCCAGCATTTT
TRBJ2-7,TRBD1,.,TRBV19,CASSTTGGEREQYF,TGTGCCAGTAGTACCACAGGGGGCGAGAGGGAGCAGTACTTC
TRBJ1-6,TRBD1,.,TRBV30,CAWSQAAGGTLHF,TGTGCCTGGAGTCAAGCGGCAGGGGGCACCCTCCACTTT
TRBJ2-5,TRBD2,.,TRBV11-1,CASSSNSGGPQETQYF,TGTGCCAGCAGCTCAAATAGCGGGGGACCCCAAGAGACCCAGTACTTC
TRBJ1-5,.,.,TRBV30,CAWRTENSNQPQHF,TGTGCCTGGAGAACGGAGAATAGCAATCAGCCCCAGCATTTT
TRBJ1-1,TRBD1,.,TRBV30,CAWQLRGPTEAFF,TGTGCCTGGCAACTGAGGGGGCCCACTGAAGCTTTCTTT
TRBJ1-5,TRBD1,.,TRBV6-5,CASSYDGTGSQPQHF,TGTGCCAGCAGTTACGACGGGACAGGGAGTCAGCCCCAGCATTTT
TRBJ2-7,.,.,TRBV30,CAWRRGTYEQYF,TGTGCCTGGAGACGGGGTACCTACGAGCAGTACTTC
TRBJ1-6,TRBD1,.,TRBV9,CASSVDPGQGTSPLHF,TGTGCCAGCAGCGTAGACCCGGGACAGGGCACCTCACCCCTCCACTTT
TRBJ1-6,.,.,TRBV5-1,CASSLGSGGKGDSPLHF,TGCGCCAGCAGCTTGGGATCAGGCGGGAAAGGGGATTCACCCCTCCACTTT
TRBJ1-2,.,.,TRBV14,CASSQGGAGYGYTF,TGTGCCAGCAGCCAAGGGGGCGCAGGGTATGGCTACACCTTC
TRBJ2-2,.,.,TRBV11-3,CASSPSRSGELFF,TGTGCCAGCAGCCCTTCTCGGTCCGGGGAGCTGTTTTTT